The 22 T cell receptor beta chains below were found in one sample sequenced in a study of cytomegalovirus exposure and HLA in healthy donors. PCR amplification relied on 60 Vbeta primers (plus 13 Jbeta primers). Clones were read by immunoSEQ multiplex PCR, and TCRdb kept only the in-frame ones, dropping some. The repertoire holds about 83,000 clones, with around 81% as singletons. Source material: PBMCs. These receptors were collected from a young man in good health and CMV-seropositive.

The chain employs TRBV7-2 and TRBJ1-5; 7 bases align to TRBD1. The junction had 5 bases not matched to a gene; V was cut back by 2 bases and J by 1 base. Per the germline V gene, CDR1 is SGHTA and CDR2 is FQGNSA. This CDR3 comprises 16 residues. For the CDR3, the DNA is TGTGCCAGCAGCTTATGGGGACAGTACAGCAATCAGCCCCAGCATTTT. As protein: CASSLWGQYSNQPQHF.

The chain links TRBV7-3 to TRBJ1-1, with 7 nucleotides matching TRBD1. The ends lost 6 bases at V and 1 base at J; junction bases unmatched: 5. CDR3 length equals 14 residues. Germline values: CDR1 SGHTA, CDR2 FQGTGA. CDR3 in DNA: TGTGCCAGCAGAGTGGACAGGAGGAACACTGAAGCTTTCTTT. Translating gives CASRVDRRNTEAFF.

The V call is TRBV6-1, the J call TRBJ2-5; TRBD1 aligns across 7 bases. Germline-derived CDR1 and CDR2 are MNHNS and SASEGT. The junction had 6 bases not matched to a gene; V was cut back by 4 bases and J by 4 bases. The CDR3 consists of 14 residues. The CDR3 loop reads CASSATGAGETQYF. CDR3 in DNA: TGTGCCAGCAGTGCTACAGGGGCCGGAGAGACCCAGTACTTC.

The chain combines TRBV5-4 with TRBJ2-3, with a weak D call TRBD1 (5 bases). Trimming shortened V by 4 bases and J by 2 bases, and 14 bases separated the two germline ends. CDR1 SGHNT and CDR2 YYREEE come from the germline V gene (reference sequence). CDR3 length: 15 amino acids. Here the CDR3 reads CASSTRTSSTDTQYF. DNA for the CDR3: TGTGCCAGCAGCACAAGGACATCTTCCACAGATACGCAGTATTTT. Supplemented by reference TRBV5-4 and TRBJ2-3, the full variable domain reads ETGVTQSPTHLIKTRGQQVTLRCSSQSGHNTVSWYQQALGQGPQFIFQYYREEENGRGNFPPRFSGLQFPNYSSELNVNALELDDSALYLCASSTRTSSTDTQYFGPGTRLTVL.

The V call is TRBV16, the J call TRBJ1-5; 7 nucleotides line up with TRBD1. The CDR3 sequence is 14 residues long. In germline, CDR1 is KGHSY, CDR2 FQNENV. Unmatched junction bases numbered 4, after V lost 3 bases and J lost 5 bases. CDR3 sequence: CASSQDRLHQPQHF. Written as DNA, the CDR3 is TGTGCCAGCAGCCAGGACAGGCTTCATCAGCCCCAGCATTTT.

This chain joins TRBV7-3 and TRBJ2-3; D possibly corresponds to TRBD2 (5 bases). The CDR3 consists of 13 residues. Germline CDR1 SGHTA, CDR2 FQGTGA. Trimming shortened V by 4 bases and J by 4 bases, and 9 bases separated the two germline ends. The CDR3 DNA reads TGTGCCAGCAGCTATGAAGCGGCAGATACGCAGTATTTT. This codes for CASSYEAADTQYF.

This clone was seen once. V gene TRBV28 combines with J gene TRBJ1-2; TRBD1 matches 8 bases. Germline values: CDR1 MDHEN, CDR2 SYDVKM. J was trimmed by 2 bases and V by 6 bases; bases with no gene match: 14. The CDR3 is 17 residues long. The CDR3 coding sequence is TGTGCCAGCAGCCACCTTACCCGGGACAGGTCGAACTATGGCTACACCTTC. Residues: CASSHLTRDRSNYGYTF.

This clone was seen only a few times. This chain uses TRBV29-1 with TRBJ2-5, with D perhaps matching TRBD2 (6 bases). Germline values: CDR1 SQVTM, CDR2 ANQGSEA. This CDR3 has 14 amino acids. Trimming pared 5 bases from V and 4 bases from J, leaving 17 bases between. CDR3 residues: CSVHRGIGGETQYF. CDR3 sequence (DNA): TGCAGCGTTCATCGCGGGATAGGAGGAGAGACCCAGTACTTC.

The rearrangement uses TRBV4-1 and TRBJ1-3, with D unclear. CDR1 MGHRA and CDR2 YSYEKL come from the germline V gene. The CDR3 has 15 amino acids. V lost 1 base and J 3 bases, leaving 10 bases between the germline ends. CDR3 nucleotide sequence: TGCGCCAGCAGCCAAGGACCGGGGTTTGGAAACACCATATATTTT. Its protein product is CASSQGPGFGNTIYF.

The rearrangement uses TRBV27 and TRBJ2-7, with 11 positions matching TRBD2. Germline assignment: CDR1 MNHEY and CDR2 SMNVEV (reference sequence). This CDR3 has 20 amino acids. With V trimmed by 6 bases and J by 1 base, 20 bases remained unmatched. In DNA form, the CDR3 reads TGTGCCAGCAGCCCCGGTTGGGGTAAAGTAGCGGGAGGGGTATCCTACGAGCAGTACTTC. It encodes CASSPGWGKVAGGVSYEQYF.

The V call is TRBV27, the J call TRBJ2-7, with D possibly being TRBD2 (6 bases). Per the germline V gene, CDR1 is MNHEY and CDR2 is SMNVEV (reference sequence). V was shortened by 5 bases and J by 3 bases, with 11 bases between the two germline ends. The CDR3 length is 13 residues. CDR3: CASSLNGGYEQYF. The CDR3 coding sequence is TGTGCCAGCAGTCTTAACGGGGGCTACGAGCAGTACTTC.

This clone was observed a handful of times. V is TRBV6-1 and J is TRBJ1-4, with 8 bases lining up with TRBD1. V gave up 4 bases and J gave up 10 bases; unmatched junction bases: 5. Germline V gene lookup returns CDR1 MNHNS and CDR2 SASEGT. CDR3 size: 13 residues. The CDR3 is CASSATGGGKLFF. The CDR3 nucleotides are TGTGCCAGCAGTGCCACAGGGGGAGGAAAACTGTTTTTT.

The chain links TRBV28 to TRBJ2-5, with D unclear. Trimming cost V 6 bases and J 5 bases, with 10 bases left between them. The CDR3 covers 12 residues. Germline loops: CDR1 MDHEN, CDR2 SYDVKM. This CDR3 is CASRSSAETQYF. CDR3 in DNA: TGTGCCAGCAGATCTTCAGCGGAGACCCAGTACTTC.

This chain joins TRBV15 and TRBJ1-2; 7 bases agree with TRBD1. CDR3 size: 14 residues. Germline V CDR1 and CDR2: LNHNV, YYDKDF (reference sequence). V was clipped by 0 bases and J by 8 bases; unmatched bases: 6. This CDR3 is CATSRDRGTAGYTF. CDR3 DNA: TGTGCCACCAGCAGAGATCGGGGGACAGCGGGCTACACCTTC.

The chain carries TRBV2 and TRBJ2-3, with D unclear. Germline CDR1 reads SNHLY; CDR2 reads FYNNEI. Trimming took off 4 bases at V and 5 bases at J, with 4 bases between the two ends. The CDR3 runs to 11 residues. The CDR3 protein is CASSGEDTQYF. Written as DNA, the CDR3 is TGTGCCAGCAGTGGCGAAGATACGCAGTATTTT.

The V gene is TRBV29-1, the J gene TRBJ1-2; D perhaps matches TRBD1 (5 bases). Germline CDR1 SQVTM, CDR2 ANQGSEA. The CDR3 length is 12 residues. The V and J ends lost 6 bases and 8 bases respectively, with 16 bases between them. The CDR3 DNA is TGCAGCGTGGGCGACCACCGGGGGGGCTACACCTTC. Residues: CSVGDHRGGYTF.

The CDR3 nucleotides are TGCAGCGTTCCAGGGGGCGCAGATACGCAGTATTTT. Its translation is CSVPGGADTQYF. The V gene is TRBV29-1, the J gene TRBJ2-3; 8 bases align to TRBD1. Looked up from germline, CDR1 is SQVTM and CDR2 is ANQGSEA. J lost 4 bases, V lost 5 bases, and 2 bases had no gene match. The CDR3 covers 12 residues.

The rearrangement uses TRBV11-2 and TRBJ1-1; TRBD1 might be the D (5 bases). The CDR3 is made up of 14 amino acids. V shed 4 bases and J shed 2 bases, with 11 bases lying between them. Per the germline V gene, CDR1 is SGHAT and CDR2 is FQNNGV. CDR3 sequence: CASSWTGLNTEAFF. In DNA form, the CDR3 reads TGTGCCAGCAGCTGGACGGGACTTAACACTGAAGCTTTCTTT.

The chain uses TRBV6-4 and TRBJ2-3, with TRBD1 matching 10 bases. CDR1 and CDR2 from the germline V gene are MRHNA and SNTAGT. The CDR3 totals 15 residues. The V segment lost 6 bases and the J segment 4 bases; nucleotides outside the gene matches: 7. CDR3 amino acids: CASRPGQGSADTQYF. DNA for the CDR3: TGTGCCAGCAGGCCGGGACAGGGGTCAGCAGATACGCAGTATTTT.

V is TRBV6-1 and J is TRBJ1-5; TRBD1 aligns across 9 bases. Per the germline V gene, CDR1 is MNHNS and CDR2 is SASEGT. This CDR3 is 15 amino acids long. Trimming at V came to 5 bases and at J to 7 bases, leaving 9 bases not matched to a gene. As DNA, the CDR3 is TGTGCCAGCAGTTCGGACAGGGGTAGATCCCAGCCCCAGCATTTT. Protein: CASSSDRGRSQPQHF.

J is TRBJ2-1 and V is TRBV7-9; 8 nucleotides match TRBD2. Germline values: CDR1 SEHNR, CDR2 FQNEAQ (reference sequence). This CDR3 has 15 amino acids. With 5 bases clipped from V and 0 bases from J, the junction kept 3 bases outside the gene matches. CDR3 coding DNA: TGTGCCAGCAGCCTGAGCGGGAGCTCCTACAATGAGCAGTTCTTC. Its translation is CASSLSGSSYNEQFF.

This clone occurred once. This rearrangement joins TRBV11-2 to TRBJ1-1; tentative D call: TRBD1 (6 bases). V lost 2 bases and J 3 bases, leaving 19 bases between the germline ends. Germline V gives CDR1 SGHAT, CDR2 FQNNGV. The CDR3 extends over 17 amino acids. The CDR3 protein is CASSLPGWGRGYTEAFF. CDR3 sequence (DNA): TGTGCCAGCAGCTTACCGGGGTGGGGGCGGGGGTACACTGAAGCTTTCTTT.